This T cell receptor (beta chain) was recorded in a study of cytomegalovirus exposure and HLA in healthy donors. The PCR had 60 Vbeta and 13 Jbeta primers. Profiled with immunoSEQ multiplex PCR; TCRdb holds only in-frame clones, not every one. The sample lists 100,000 to 150,000 clones, around 77% seen once, with roughly 13% in the top ten. Sequenced sample: PBMCs. The TCR originated in a woman in her 40s in good health and CMV-seropositive.

The CDR3 region is CAWGGGETQYF. The CDR3 nucleotides read TGTGCCTGGGGGGGAGGAGAGACCCAGTACTTC. This sequence joins TRBV30 and TRBJ2-5; D might be TRBD2 (6 bases). Germline values: CDR1 GTSNPN, CDR2 SVGIG (reference sequence). V lost 5 bases and J 4 bases, leaving 8 bases between the germline ends. This CDR3 has 11 residues.